This entry features one T cell receptor beta chain sequence. Germline values: CDR1 MNHEY, CDR2 SMNVEV (reference sequence). V trimming: 5 bases; J trimming: 3 bases; junction bases outside the gene matches: 3. CDR3 length equals 13 residues. Clones were sequenced by immunoSEQ multiplex PCR, and TCRdb holds only the in-frame ones, with some missing. This repertoire shows approximately 58,000 clones, roughly 90% found once; its top ten account for around 2.7%. The sample is drawn from a study of T cell changes during pregnancy in multiple sclerosis. This TCR was sampled from a female donor in good health, enrolled as a control in a pregnancy study. The gene calls are TRBV27 and TRBJ1-2; TRBD1 matches at 7 bases. Here the sequenced sample was peripheral blood, taken in the second trimester of pregnancy. CDR3 protein: CASSLDRDYGYTF. In DNA, the CDR3 is TGTGCCAGCAGTCTAGACAGGGACTATGGCTACACCTTC.